There are a few counts of the clone carrying this TCR beta chain. Its antigen is undetermined. This may stem from a read error, because a much larger clone lies one nucleotide away. These data are taken from a study of neurological immune-mediated disorders. Study-level findings and limits: HTLV-1-associated myelopathy showed the most TCR clonal expansion; multiple sclerosis the least, below healthy controls.

Time point in this sample: longitudinal time-point 1 (baseline). 2 million unsorted PBMCs were stored in RNAlater at -80 °C before RNA extraction. Each TCR transcript was tagged with a 10-nucleotide random UMI during 5'RACE. TCRdb used MiXCR to reprocess the 5' RACE reads, holding one entry per CDR3 protein. The sample has 55,000 to 70,000 distinct CDR3 sequences; roughly a tenth are singletons. CDR1 is DFQATT, CDR2 SNEGSKA, per germline (reference sequence). This CDR3 has 12 amino acids. The V gene lost 6 bases and the J gene lost 3 bases, with 8 bases spanning the gap. The V and J genes are TRBV20-1 and TRBJ1-4; no reliable D call. The clonotype comes from a male donor with HTLV-1-associated myelopathy (HAM/TSP). Sequencing used PBMCs. The chain's CDR3 is CSAPIANEKLFF. In DNA, the CDR3 is TGCAGTGCCCCGATAGCTAATGAAAAACTGTTTTTT.